One and the same sample provided the 4 T cell receptor beta chains below, sequenced in a study of beta chain features in type 1 diabetes. Overall study results and limits: Shorter TCRB CDR3s, moderately but significantly so, were found in Type 1 diabetes patients in all four CD4+ subsets.

Their recognized antigens are unknown. What was sequenced were expressed TCRB transcripts, since all of the isolated RNA had been reverse transcribed. TCRdb keeps only in-frame clones here, not all; method: immunoSEQ multiplex PCR. The sample holds a few hundred thousand clones; about 15% are singletons and the top ten take approximately 0.018%. Sequenced: naive CD4+ T cells from blood. The receptors shown here come from a man aged 25 to 45 with type 1 diabetes.

This rearrangement joins TRBV30 to TRBJ1-2, with TRBD1 identical over 7 bases. The CDR3 has 14 residues. V trimming: 1 base; J trimming: 4 bases; junction bases outside the gene matches: 6. Germline CDR1 is GTSNPN and CDR2 is SVGIG (reference sequence). The CDR3 DNA reads as TGTGCCTGGAGTGCCGGGACAGATCCCTATGGCTACACCTTC. Amino acid sequence: CAWSAGTDPYGYTF. The full variable domain, completed using reference TRBV30 and TRBJ1-2, is SQTIHQWPATLVQPVGSPLSLECTVEGTSNPNLYWYRQAAGRGLQLLFYSVGIGQISSEVPQNLSASRPQDRQFILSSKKLLLSDSGFYLCAWSAGTDPYGYTFGSGTRLTVV.

V usage is TRBV7-9 and J usage is TRBJ2-1; 10 bases fit TRBD1. The germline V gene has CDR1 SEHNR and CDR2 FQNEAQ (reference sequence). The CDR3 totals 15 residues. V was pared by 0 bases and J by 7 bases, with 3 bases of the junction left unmatched. The CDR3 region has the DNA TGTGCCAGCAGCTTAGCGACAGGGGGCACTAATGAGCAGTTCTTC. Residues: CASSLATGGTNEQFF.

This clone was picked up a small number of times. The chain carries TRBV5-1 and TRBJ2-5, with 9 bases matching TRBD1. V dropped 3 bases and J dropped 2; count of bases not matched to a gene: 8. This CDR3 has 16 amino acids. The germline CDR1 and CDR2 sequences are SGHRS and YFSETQ. Here the CDR3 DNA reads TGCGCCAGCAGCTCCGGGGACAGGGCTGGACAAGAGACCCAGTACTTC. This gives the protein CASSSGDRAGQETQYF.

The sample holds a few counts of this clone. The chain uses TRBV29-1 and TRBJ2-7, with D perhaps TRBD1 (5 bases). CDR1 is SQVTM and CDR2 is ANQGSEA in the germline V gene. The CDR3 contains 13 residues. V lost 6 bases, J lost 0 bases, and 12 bases lay in between. The CDR3 region is CSVTFDSSYEQYF. The CDR3 DNA follows: TGCAGCGTAACCTTCGACAGCTCCTACGAGCAGTACTTC.